The 26 T cell receptor beta chains in this list originate from one sample, sequenced in a study of T cell clonality in common variable immunodeficiency. Profiling relied on immunoSEQ multiplex PCR, and the TCRdb table lists in-frame clones only, not all of them. The sample has about 45,000 clones, none seen only once. Sequencing was done on a sample of peripheral blood mononuclear cells. The origin of the receptors is a person aged 18 to 75 in good health.

This clone was detected ten times or more. The read finishes 3 residues shy of the CDR3 end, and the germline J gene is used to complete it. This chain connects TRBV19 to TRBJ1-3; D remains ambiguous. V was trimmed by 7 bases and J by 3 bases, leaving 13 bases between them. The CDR3 loop spans 14 amino acids. Per the germline V gene, CDR1 is LNHDA and CDR2 is SQIVND (reference sequence). The CDR3 here is CASNLRGYGNTIYF. CDR3 DNA (partial): TGTGCCAGTAACCTTCGGGGATATGGAAACACC. The whole variable domain, filled in from reference TRBV19 and TRBJ1-3, reads DGGITQSPKYLFRKEGQNVTLSCEQNLNHDAMYWYRQDPGQGLRLIYYSQIVNDFQKGDIAEGYSVSREKKESFPLTVTSAQKNPTAFYLCASNLRGYGNTIYFGEGSWLTVV.

This clone was picked up many times. The read finishes 3 residues shy of the CDR3 end, and the germline J gene is used to complete it. The V and J genes are TRBV19 and TRBJ2-1; TRBD1 matches at 11 bases. The CDR3 contains 16 residues. With 5 bases clipped from V and 3 bases from J, the junction kept 6 bases outside the gene matches. Germline V gene lookup returns CDR1 LNHDA and CDR2 SQIVND (reference sequence). Here the CDR3 reads CASSSRTGGVYNEQFF. CDR3 bases read: TGTGCCAGTAGTTCGCGGACAGGGGGCGTCTACAATGAG.

This clone was picked up many times. The read ends 3 residues shy of where the CDR3 ends; the end is completed using the germline J gene. J is TRBJ1-2 and V is TRBV6-2 or TRBV6-3, with TRBD1 identical over 9 bases. This CDR3 region has 14 residues. The germline V gene has CDR1 MNHEY and CDR2 SVGEGT. Unmatched junction bases numbered 5, after V lost 7 bases and J lost 2 bases. The CDR3 loop is CASNRQGVNYGYTF. The CDR3 DNA, read in part, is TGTGCCAGCAATAGACAGGGGGTGAACTATGGC.

This clone was observed at least ten times. Coverage ceases 3 residues before the CDR3 finishes, and the germline J gene fills in the end. The chain recombines TRBV29-1 with TRBJ1-1; 7 bases fit TRBD1. Looked up from germline, CDR1 is SQVTM and CDR2 is ANQGSEA. The CDR3 length is 15 residues. Trimming at V came to 5 bases and at J to 0 bases, leaving 9 bases not matched to a gene. The CDR3 sequence: CSVRDSSRMNTEAFF. The part of the CDR3 DNA that was read is TGCAGCGTTCGGGACAGCTCGAGAATGAACACTGAA.

This clone was observed many times. Here the CDR3 reads CASSEETGAYGYTF. The covered CDR3 bases are TGTGCCAGCAGTGAAGAGACAGGGGCCTATGGC. The chain has TRBV2 and TRBJ1-2; 8 positions agree with TRBD1. The CDR3 end falls 3 residues outside the read, so it is completed with the germline J gene. There are 14 residues in the CDR3. The germline CDR1 and CDR2 sequences are SNHLY and FYNNEI. The V segment lost 1 base and the J segment 4 bases; nucleotides outside the gene matches: 2. The full variable domain, with the rest looked up from reference TRBV2 and TRBJ1-2, is EPEVTQTPSHQVTQMGQEVILRCVPISNHLYFYWYRQILGQKVEFLVSFYNNEISEKSEIFDDQFSVERPDGSNFTLKIRSTKLEDSAMYFCASSEETGAYGYTFGSGTRLTVV.

This clone showed up many times. The read ends 3 residues before the CDR3 terminus; that terminus is restored from the germline J gene. The chain is built from TRBV24-1 and TRBJ2-6; TRBD1 agrees at 10 bases. Trimming took 7 bases from V and 6 from J; bases not matched to a gene: 8. The CDR3 extends over 16 amino acids. Germline V lookup: CDR1 KGHDR, CDR2 SFDVKD. The CDR3: CATSEGQGSLANVLTF. Incomplete CDR3 DNA: TGTGCCACCAGCGAGGGACAGGGGTCTCTGGCCAACGTC.

This clone was detected many times. The read halts 3 residues ahead of the CDR3 end, with the missing end drawn from the germline J gene. This sequence joins TRBV28 and TRBJ1-5; the match to TRBD1 covers 10 bases. The CDR3 is 18 amino acids. CDR1 and CDR2 (germline): MDHEN, SYDVKM. V shed 3 bases and J 4 bases; nucleotides not matched to a gene: 12. Partial CDR3 DNA: TGTGCCAGCAGTTTCGTTTATTTGGGGGACAGGGGAAATCAGCCC. Residues: CASSFVYLGDRGNQP. The entire CDR3 protein reads CASSFVYLGDRGNQPQHF.

This clone was recorded at least ten times. The missing CDR3 end, 3 residues past where the read stops, is filled in from the germline J gene. This rearrangement joins TRBV6-2 or TRBV6-3 to TRBJ2-7; 9 nucleotides align to TRBD1. V lost 7 bases, J lost 3 bases, and 4 bases stayed unmatched. Per germline, CDR1 MNHEY and CDR2 SVGEGT. This CDR3 region has 13 residues. The sequenced CDR3 bases are TGTGCCAGCACGACAGGGGGGAGCTACGAG. This sequence encodes CASTTGGSYE. The full CDR3 reads CASTTGGSYEQYF.

At least ten counts were recorded for this clone. Read sequence stops 3 residues before the CDR3 end, and the germline J gene provides the missing end. The rearrangement uses TRBV30 and TRBJ2-4; TRBD1 matches at 8 bases. The CDR3 is made up of 16 amino acids. Trimming took 0 bases from V and 0 from J; bases not matched to a gene: 4. Germline-derived CDR1 and CDR2 are GTSNPN and SVGIG (reference sequence). The sequenced part of the CDR3 DNA is TGTGCCTGGAGTGTGGACAGGGACCTAGCCAAAAACATT. Amino acid sequence: CAWSVDRDLAKNI. The entire CDR3 protein is CAWSVDRDLAKNIQYF.

There are a few counts of this clone. The DNA ends 3 residues before the CDR3 does, and the rest of the CDR3 is filled in from the germline J gene. The V call is TRBV7-9, the J call TRBJ2-1; no clear D. This CDR3 comprises 15 residues. CDR1 and CDR2 from the germline V gene are SEHNR and FQNEAQ (reference sequence). The V and J ends lost 2 bases and 3 bases respectively, with 11 bases between them. The CDR3 loop is CASSLPRLDYNEQFF. CDR3 DNA (partial): TGTGCCAGCAGCTTACCGAGACTGGACTACAATGAG.

This clone appeared many times. CDR3 DNA, as far as it was read: TGTGCCAGCAGCCCCCATGCGGACAGGAGGAACACCGGGGAG. Its protein is CASSPHADRRNTGE. The complete CDR3 sequence is CASSPHADRRNTGELFF. The chain uses TRBV7-6 and TRBJ2-2; 7 bases align to TRBD1. The observed sequence ends 3 residues before the CDR3 terminus, with the missing tail filled in from the germline J gene. The ends lost 5 bases at V and 1 base at J; junction bases unmatched: 10. Germline V gene data show CDR1 as SGHVS and CDR2 as FNYEAQ. The CDR3 spans 17 residues.

In its sample, this clone was seen many times. The sequence runs out 3 residues before the end of the CDR3; the remainder is reconstructed from the germline J gene. The gene calls are TRBV12-3 or TRBV12-4 and TRBJ2-5, with a weak D call TRBD1 (6 bases). The CDR3 runs 15 residues. The ends were cut back, 5 bases at V and 4 bases at J, with 17 bases in the middle. This chain's CDR3 is CASSPGTNTAETQYF. The CDR3 DNA, read in part, is TGTGCCAGCAGTCCCGGGACAAACACGGCAGAGACC.

The table lists this clone with many counts. The read finishes 3 residues shy of the CDR3 end, and the germline J gene is used to complete it. The chain couples TRBV10-3 to TRBJ1-6; the match to TRBD1 covers 10 bases. The CDR3 totals 14 residues. V was pared by 3 bases and J by 12 bases, with 5 bases of the junction left unmatched. Germline values: CDR1 ENHRY, CDR2 SYGVKD. This CDR3 reads CAISDGTGALPLHF. The part of the CDR3 DNA that was read is TGTGCCATCAGTGACGGGACAGGGGCTTTACCC.

This clone was picked up many times. Read data end 3 residues before the CDR3 end; the end is taken from the germline J gene. The chain is built from TRBV19 and TRBJ2-7, with TRBD2 matching over 9 bases. The CDR3 length is 16 residues. Germline V gives CDR1 LNHDA, CDR2 SQIVND (reference sequence). J gave up 2 bases and V 2 bases, and 7 bases lay outside the gene matches. Incomplete CDR3 DNA: TGTGCCAGTAGTATACGGTCTAGCGGGGCGACCTACGAG. It specifies CASSIRSSGATYE. The CDR3, in full, reads CASSIRSSGATYEQYF.

This clone showed up many times. The read falls 3 residues short of the CDR3 end, and the missing part is taken from the germline J gene. The chain joins TRBV2 to TRBJ1-5; D not certain. From germline, CDR1 is SNHLY and CDR2 FYNNEI. CDR3 length: 15 amino acids. Trimming cost V 6 bases and J 0 bases, with 12 bases left between them. CDR3 DNA, as far as it was read: TGTGCCAGCAGATACAATGAGAATAGCAATCAGCCC. Translating it yields CASRYNENSNQP. The full CDR3 protein reads CASRYNENSNQPQHF.

The table lists this clone with many counts. The read finishes 3 residues shy of the CDR3 end, and the germline J gene is used to complete it. The chain uses TRBV5-1 and TRBJ2-3; possibly TRBD1 for D (5 bases). Germline V lookup: CDR1 SGHRS, CDR2 YFSETQ. The V end was cut by 4 bases, the J end by 0 bases, with 15 bases between. The CDR3 loop spans 16 amino acids. The sequenced part of the CDR3 DNA is TGCGCCAGCAGCATTCGACAGAGTACTAGCACAGATACG. Its protein product is CASSIRQSTSTDT. The entire CDR3 is CASSIRQSTSTDTQYF. Based on the CDR3 plus reference TRBV5-1 and TRBJ2-3, the full variable domain is KAGVTQTPRYLIKTRGQQVTLSCSPISGHRSVSWYQQTPGQGLQFLFEYFSETQRNKGNFPGRFSGRQFSNSRSEMNVSTLELGDSALYLCASSIRQSTSTDTQYFGPGTRLTVL.

This clone showed up many times. Read data end 3 residues before the CDR3 end; the end is taken from the germline J gene. The rearrangement links TRBV29-1 to TRBJ2-1; the match to TRBD1 covers 7 bases. Looked up from germline, CDR1 is SQVTM and CDR2 is ANQGSEA. Trimming at V came to 7 bases and at J to 2 bases, leaving 5 bases not matched to a gene. The CDR3 is made up of 13 amino acids. The DNA read from the CDR3 is TGCAGCGGGGCCGGACAGGCCTACAATGAG. This codes for CSGAGQAYNE. The entire CDR3 is CSGAGQAYNEQFF.

At least ten counts were recorded for this clone. The read falls 3 residues short of the CDR3 end, and the missing part is taken from the germline J gene. The chain links TRBV11-2 to TRBJ1-1, with a weak D call TRBD1 (6 bases). Germline CDR1 reads SGHAT; CDR2 reads FQNNGV. The CDR3 sequence is 12 residues long. CDR3 bases read: TGTGCCAGCAGCTTTACAGGGTTGGGG. Translation: CASSFTGLG. In full, the CDR3 reads CASSFTGLGAFF.

This clone was seen ten or more times. The read finishes 3 residues shy of the CDR3 end, and the germline J gene is used to complete it. This chain connects TRBV2 to TRBJ2-1; D may be TRBD1 (5 bases). Trimming took 7 bases from V and 3 from J, leaving 13 bases between them. CDR1 and CDR2 from the germline V gene are SNHLY and FYNNEI. The CDR3 has 14 residues. CDR3 DNA, as far as it was read: TGTGCCAGCATGTTTGGGGCAGGCTACAATGAG. It translates to CASMFGAGYNE. The whole CDR3 is CASMFGAGYNEQFF.

This clone has ten or more counts. The read is 3 residues too short to cover the CDR3 end, so that end is filled in from the germline J gene. The rearrangement joins TRBV24-1 to TRBJ2-2, with D possibly matching TRBD2 (6 bases). The CDR3 runs to 14 residues. Looked up from germline, CDR1 is KGHDR and CDR2 is SFDVKD. Deletions cut 5 bases from V and 6 bases from J, with 12 bases between. The CDR3 reads CATSAGRSAGELFF. CDR3 DNA, as far as it was read: TGTGCCACCAGTGCAGGGAGGAGTGCCGGGGAG.

This clone has at least ten counts. The read ends 3 residues before the CDR3 terminus; that terminus is restored from the germline J gene. The chain links TRBV18 to TRBJ2-3; a possible D gene is TRBD2 (6 bases). CDR3 length: 16 amino acids. Germline-derived CDR1 and CDR2 are KGHSH and LQKENI. Trimming shortened V by 1 base and J by 0 bases, and 11 bases separated the two germline ends. CDR3 in amino acids: CASSPLGGASTDTQYF. CDR3 DNA (partial): TGTGCCAGCTCACCACTTGGCGGGGCTAGCACAGATACG. The full variable domain, completed using reference TRBV18 and TRBJ2-3, is NAGVMQNPRHLVRRRGQEARLRCSPMKGHSHVYWYRQLPEEGLKFMVYLQKENIIDESGMPKERFSAEFPKEGPSILRIQQVVRGDSAAYFCASSPLGGASTDTQYFGPGTRLTVL.

This clone was counted at least ten times. The CDR3 region is CSAKPRGNTDTQYF. The part of the CDR3 DNA that was read is TGCAGTGCTAAGCCCCGGGGAAACACAGATACG. This rearrangement joins TRBV20-1 to TRBJ2-3; D perhaps matches TRBD2 (5 bases). The read halts 3 residues ahead of the CDR3 end, with the missing end drawn from the germline J gene. The germline gives CDR1 DFQATT, CDR2 SNEGSKA (reference sequence). CDR3 length equals 14 residues. Trimming removed 4 bases from V and 2 bases from J, with 13 bases in between.

This clone was seen many times. The read halts 3 residues ahead of the CDR3 end, with the missing end drawn from the germline J gene. The rearrangement uses TRBV4-2 and TRBJ1-6; 7 positions match TRBD1. Germline V CDR1 and CDR2: LGHNA, YNFKEQ. The V gene end was trimmed by 0 bases and the J gene end by 7 bases; junction bases not matched to a gene: 6. CDR3 size: 16 residues. The CDR3 sequence is CASSQDKGAGNSPLHF. Partial CDR3 DNA: TGTGCCAGCAGCCAAGATAAGGGGGCGGGCAATTCACCC.

This clone came up many times. The DNA ends 3 residues before the CDR3 does, and the rest of the CDR3 is filled in from the germline J gene. J is TRBJ2-3 and V is TRBV20-1; maybe TRBD1 (6 bases). Germline V lookup: CDR1 DFQATT, CDR2 SNEGSKA (reference sequence). The CDR3 runs to 11 residues. The V end lost 7 bases, the J end lost 4 bases, and 9 bases lay between the germline ends. The CDR3 DNA, read in part, is TGCAGTGGACAGGTGCCAGATACG. It encodes CSGQVPDT. The entire CDR3 is CSGQVPDTQYF.

This clone occurred many times. The CDR3 end lies 3 residues beyond the end of the read and is filled in from the germline J gene. V usage is TRBV7-6 and J usage is TRBJ1-5; no clear D. The V and J ends lost 1 base and 4 bases respectively, with 8 bases between them. The CDR3 loop spans 14 amino acids. Germline CDR1 reads SGHVS; CDR2 reads FNYEAQ. Partial CDR3 DNA: TGTGCCAGCAGCTTAGGTTCGGGGAATCAGCCC. Protein product: CASSLGSGNQP. The whole CDR3 sequence is CASSLGSGNQPQHF.

This clone has at least ten counts. The CDR3 is cut off 3 residues early in the read; its end comes from the germline J gene. This chain uses TRBV7-9 with TRBJ1-1; the D is unclear. The CDR3 spans 12 residues. Germline V lookup: CDR1 SEHNR, CDR2 FQNEAQ (reference sequence). Deletions cut 4 bases from V and 5 bases from J, with 8 bases between. The CDR3 sequence is CASSSDLTEAFF. CDR3 bases read: TGTGCCAGCAGCTCAGATCTTACTGAA. The full variable domain, with the rest looked up from reference TRBV7-9 and TRBJ1-1, is DTGVSQNPRHKITKRGQNVTFRCDPISEHNRLYWYRQTLGQGPEFLTYFQNEAQLEKSRLLSDRFSAERPKGSFSTLEIQRTEQGDSAMYLCASSSDLTEAFFGQGTRLTVV.